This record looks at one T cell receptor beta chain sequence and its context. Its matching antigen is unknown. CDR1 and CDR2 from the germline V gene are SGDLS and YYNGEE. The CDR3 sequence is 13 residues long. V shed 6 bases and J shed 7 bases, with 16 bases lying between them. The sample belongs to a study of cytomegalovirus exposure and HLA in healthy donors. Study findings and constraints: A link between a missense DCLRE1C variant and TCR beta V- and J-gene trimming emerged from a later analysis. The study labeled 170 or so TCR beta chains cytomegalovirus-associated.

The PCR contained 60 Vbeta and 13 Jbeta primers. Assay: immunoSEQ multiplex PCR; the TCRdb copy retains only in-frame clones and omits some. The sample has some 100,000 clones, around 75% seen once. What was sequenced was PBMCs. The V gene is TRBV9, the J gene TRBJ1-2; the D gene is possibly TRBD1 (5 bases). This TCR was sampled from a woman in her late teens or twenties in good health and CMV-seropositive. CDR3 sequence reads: CASTGSGVGGYTF. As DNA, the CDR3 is TGTGCCAGCACAGGGTCGGGAGTGGGTGGCTACACCTTC.